A selection of T cell receptor beta chains follows, all from one sample in a study of CD8+ T cells in alopecia areata. Assay used: immunoSEQ multiplex PCR; TCRdb lists only in-frame clones, some missing. The sample consists of around 180,000 clones, around three fifths of them appearing once. The material sequenced was CD4+ T cells sorted from blood, taken at week 24, from a patient treated with tofacitinib. These receptors were collected from a human donor with alopecia areata. CDR3s include the opening cysteine and the closing phenylalanine or tryptophan.

CASSGGTGDNSPLHF	TRBV9	TRBJ1-6
CASSQEVLSSSSYNSPLHF	TRBV4-1	TRBJ1-6
CASSAQGTSGYGYTF	TRBV11-3	TRBJ1-2
CASSLNRRGGEQFF	TRBV7-2	TRBJ2-1
CAWSLGTGFGYTF	TRBV30	TRBJ1-2
CASSLSGDGYTF	TRBV27	TRBJ1-2
CASSPTSGGPRGWFF	TRBV5-1	TRBJ2-1
CSVASGQGLTYEQYF	TRBV29-1	TRBJ2-7
CASSPRTAAKNIQYF	TRBV7-9	TRBJ2-4
CASSTPVGEKLFF	TRBV7-2	TRBJ1-4
CASSQAMRGTGEKLFF	TRBV4-3	TRBJ1-4
CAWSSYRGRTANTGELFF	TRBV30	TRBJ2-2
CAWSVGGINSPLHF	TRBV30	TRBJ1-6
CATSPRADEKLFF	TRBV2	TRBJ1-4
CASSLVGAHYEQYF	TRBV7-2	TRBJ2-7
CASSELGGESTEAFF	TRBV6-1	TRBJ1-1
CASSPVVPNTEAFF	TRBV5-6	TRBJ1-1
CASSSGQNTGELFF	TRBV7-3	TRBJ2-2
CASSRQGAGEQYF	TRBV11-2	TRBJ2-7
CSVSFGLNTEAFF	TRBV29-1	TRBJ1-1
CASSLDGLLTRQAFF	TRBV7-2	TRBJ1-1
CAIRTQTNTDTQYF	TRBV10-3	TRBJ2-3
CASSRSGISYNEQFF	TRBV27	TRBJ2-1
CASTTGENTEAFF	TRBV5-1	TRBJ1-1
CASSTTGGVGNQPQHF	TRBV7-2	TRBJ1-5
CSVDELKNTEAFF	TRBV29-1	TRBJ1-1
CASTSGGALETQHF	TRBV2	TRBJ2-5
CSVARGRMDTQYF	TRBV29-1	TRBJ2-3
CSVASQGGRNTEAFF	TRBV29-1	TRBJ1-1
CASSRDSTYEQYF	TRBV2	TRBJ2-7
CANLITGVVTQYF	TRBV23-1	TRBJ2-5
CAIAGGGTDTQYF	TRBV10-3	TRBJ2-3
CASSPKASYNEQFF	TRBV9	TRBJ2-1
CSVQPGTSGTYEQFF	TRBV29-1	TRBJ2-1
CASSLGLAGAYEQYF	TRBV7-2	TRBJ2-7
CSVIQGLRGYTF	TRBV29-1	TRBJ1-2
CAATGTGGYEQYF	TRBV30	TRBJ2-7
CAWSSISGNTIYF	TRBV30	TRBJ1-3
CSVEGRVGLGLETQYF	TRBV29-1	TRBJ2-5
CAISVRRGPTSGYNEQFF	TRBV10-3	TRBJ2-1
CASSYSGTGWDEQYF	TRBV5-1	TRBJ2-7
CSVGSNTFYGYTF	TRBV29-1	TRBJ1-2
CASSSSGNQPQHF	TRBV7-2	TRBJ1-5
CASSVETGGPYEQYF	TRBV6-5	TRBJ2-7
CASSLKPETTNEKLFF	TRBV7-3	TRBJ1-4
CASSVGLAGRETQYF	TRBV9	TRBJ2-5
CAWNRMINSPLHF	TRBV30	TRBJ1-6
CSVGEGRPSGPLHF	TRBV29-1	TRBJ1-6
CASSVELRNTGELFF	TRBV9	TRBJ2-2
CASSLGSSQPQHF	TRBV7-9	TRBJ1-5
CAGYSGGNEQYF	TRBV2	TRBJ2-7
CASSLGRNTGELFF	TRBV5-6	TRBJ2-2
CASSLGSGTGSYEQYF	TRBV7-3	TRBJ2-7
CGISRGSSLGSPLHF	TRBV30	TRBJ1-6
CAISEGEVRGTYEQYF	TRBV10-3	TRBJ2-7